A single sample gave rise to the 24 T cell receptor beta chains below, sequenced in a study of blood T cell repertoires in COVID-19. Some clones are missing from TCRdb's copy, which holds only in-frame ones; the method was immunoSEQ multiplex PCR. The sample yields some 430,000 clones, roughly 91% seen once. The sample comprised PBMCs or T cells enriched from blood (not recorded which). The receptor source for this set is a young man who had recovered from COVID-19.

The chain carries TRBV11-2 and TRBJ2-7, with TRBD1 identical over 9 bases. The CDR3 runs 14 residues. With V trimmed by 9 bases and J by 4 bases, 10 bases remained unmatched. Germline loops: CDR1 SGHAT, CDR2 FQNNGV. The CDR3 loop reads CASNSGQGRYEQYF. CDR3 DNA: TGTGCCAGTAATTCCGGACAGGGGAGGTACGAGCAGTACTTC.

The rearrangement joins TRBV27 to TRBJ1-4; possible D gene TRBD1, 6 bases. This CDR3 region has 14 residues. Germline loops: CDR1 MNHEY, CDR2 SMNVEV (reference sequence). V was shortened by 4 bases and J by 7 bases, with 13 bases between the two germline ends. The DNA of the CDR3 is TGTGCCAGCAGTTCCCACGGGGGGCGTGAAAAACTGTTTTTT. It specifies CASSSHGGREKLFF. The entire variable domain, with the rest obtained from reference TRBV27 and TRBJ1-4, is as follows: EAQVTQNPRYLITVTGKKLTVTCSQNMNHEYMSWYRQDPGLGLRQIYYSMNVEVTDKGDVPEGYKVSRKEKRNFPLILESPSPNQTSLYFCASSSHGGREKLFFGSGTQLSVL.

The V gene is TRBV4-1, the J gene TRBJ1-4, with D hard to call. V was shortened by 4 bases and J by 3 bases, with 12 bases between the two germline ends. Germline CDR1 and CDR2: MGHRA and YSYEKL. The CDR3 totals 15 residues. CDR3 nucleotides: TGCGCCAGCAGCCCCTTAACCGCGGCTAATGAAAAACTGTTTTTT. This encodes CASSPLTAANEKLFF.

The chain carries TRBV28 and TRBJ1-6, with 11 bases identical to TRBD1. Per germline, CDR1 MDHEN and CDR2 SYDVKM. This CDR3 spans 15 amino acids. V lost 6 bases to trimming and J lost 7 bases; unmatched junction nucleotides: 5. CDR3 nucleotides: TGTGCCAGCAGCTCCGGACAGGGGGCGAATTCACCCCTCCACTTT. It specifies CASSSGQGANSPLHF. Based on the CDR3 plus reference TRBV28 and TRBJ1-6, the full variable domain is DVKVTQSSRYLVKRTGEKVFLECVQDMDHENMFWYRQDPGLGLRLIYFSYDVKMKEKGDIPEGYSVSREKKERFSLILESASTNQTSMYLCASSSGQGANSPLHFGNGTRLTVT.

Note on this clone: Other nucleotide sequences from this sample produce the same CDR3. V is TRBV5-4 and J is TRBJ2-5, with D hard to call. The length of the CDR3 is 13 residues. Trimming stripped 0 bases from V and 5 bases from J, with 8 bases between. Germline-derived CDR1 and CDR2 are SGHNT and YYREEE (reference sequence). This chain's CDR3 is CASSLVPEETQYF. CDR3 nucleotides: TGTGCCAGCAGCTTGGTGCCGGAGGAGACCCAGTACTTC.

This clone was seen just once. This chain connects TRBV27 to TRBJ1-2; possibly TRBD1 for D (5 bases). Germline CDR1 reads MNHEY; CDR2 reads SMNVEV (reference sequence). V was cut by 7 bases and J by 5 bases, with 17 bases left in between. The CDR3 covers 14 residues. CDR3 in amino acids: CASTPAGGRYGYTF. The CDR3 coding sequence is TGTGCCAGCACCCCGGCCGGGGGGAGATATGGCTACACCTTC.

J is TRBJ1-1 and V is TRBV18, with 8 bases that match TRBD1. V was pared by 4 bases and J by 4 bases, with 2 bases of the junction left unmatched. The length of the CDR3 is 13 residues. The germline V gene has CDR1 KGHSH and CDR2 LQKENI. The CDR3 spells CASSRQGSTEAFF. As DNA, the CDR3 is TGTGCCAGCTCACGACAGGGGAGCACTGAAGCTTTCTTT. Drawing the rest from reference TRBV18 and TRBJ1-1, the complete variable domain is NAGVMQNPRHLVRRRGQEARLRCSPMKGHSHVYWYRQLPEEGLKFMVYLQKENIIDESGMPKERFSAEFPKEGPSILRIQQVVRGDSAAYFCASSRQGSTEAFFGQGTRLTVV.

This clone has only one observation. The chain carries TRBV5-6 and TRBJ2-5; 8 bases are shared with TRBD2. Losses at the gene ends were 1 base for V and 5 bases for J; bases not matched to a gene: 4. CDR1 is SGHDT and CDR2 is YYEEEE in the germline V gene. This CDR3 comprises 14 residues. The CDR3 loop is CASSLQLAVETQYF. Written as DNA, the CDR3 is TGTGCCAGCAGCTTGCAACTAGCGGTCGAGACCCAGTACTTC.

The chain carries TRBV5-1 and TRBJ1-2; D is uncertain. V was trimmed by 2 bases and J by 5 bases, leaving 10 bases between them. The CDR3 length is 13 residues. Germline V gives CDR1 SGHRS, CDR2 YFSETQ. CDR3 residues: CASSLQPPYGYTF. The CDR3 DNA sequence: TGCGCCAGCAGCTTACAGCCACCGTATGGCTACACCTTC. The entire variable domain, with the rest obtained from reference TRBV5-1 and TRBJ1-2, is as follows: KAGVTQTPRYLIKTRGQQVTLSCSPISGHRSVSWYQQTPGQGLQFLFEYFSETQRNKGNFPGRFSGRQFSNSRSEMNVSTLELGDSALYLCASSLQPPYGYTFGSGTRLTVV.

The chain couples TRBV7-9 to TRBJ1-2; D may be TRBD1 (6 bases). CDR3 length: 12 amino acids. The germline CDR1 and CDR2 sequences are SEHNR and FQNEAQ (reference sequence). Here the CDR3 DNA reads TGTGCAGGGGGTACCGGAAACTATGGCTACACCTTC. Its translation: CAGGTGNYGYTF. Variable domain in full (rest from reference TRBV7-9 and TRBJ1-2): DTGVSQNPRHKITKRGQNVTFRCDPISEHNRLYWYRQTLGQGPEFLTYFQNEAQLEKSRLLSDRFSAERPKGSFSTLEIQRTEQGDSAMYLCAGGTGNYGYTFGSGTRLTVV.

The rearrangement uses TRBV3-1 (or the pseudogene TRBV3-2) and TRBJ2-4; D is ambiguous. There are 17 residues in the CDR3. Trimming cost V 4 bases and J 0 bases, with 16 bases left between them. The germline V gene has CDR1 LGHDT and CDR2 YNNKEL (reference sequence). The CDR3 protein is CASSPNGVELAKNIQYF. CDR3 DNA: TGTGCCAGCAGCCCTAATGGTGTAGAACTAGCCAAAAACATTCAGTACTTC.

V gene TRBV2 combines with J gene TRBJ1-1, with 9 bases lining up with TRBD1. The V and J ends lost 9 bases and 11 bases, in that order; junction bases with no gene match: 10. CDR1 and CDR2 from the germline V gene are SNHLY and FYNNEI. The CDR3 contains 12 residues. This CDR3 reads CASRDRAVVAFF. The CDR3 region has the DNA TGTGCCAGTCGGGACAGGGCCGTAGTTGCTTTCTTT.

The CDR3 sequence: CATSAGGGYNEQFF. CDR3 sequence (DNA): TGTGCCACCAGTGCCGGGGGTGGCTACAATGAGCAGTTCTTC. The chain is built from TRBV24-1 and TRBJ2-1, with a weak D call TRBD2 (6 bases). The CDR3 sequence is 14 residues long. The germline V and J ends were trimmed by 5 bases and 3 bases, with 10 bases remaining between them. In germline, CDR1 is KGHDR, CDR2 SFDVKD.

The chain links TRBV4-1 to TRBJ2-7, with D perhaps matching TRBD2 (6 bases). V dropped 0 bases and J dropped 3 bases, with 18 bases sitting between them. Germline V gene sequence: CDR1 MGHRA, CDR2 YSYEKL. CDR3 length: 17 residues. CDR3 coding DNA: TGCGCCAGCAGCCAAGAAGGGGTTATGGGAGGAAACTACGAGCAGTACTTC. Translated: CASSQEGVMGGNYEQYF.

The V and J genes are TRBV5-1 and TRBJ2-7, with 13 bases identical to TRBD2. Germline loops: CDR1 SGHRS, CDR2 YFSETQ. CDR3 length: 15 residues. The J segment lost 4 bases and the V segment lost 4 bases, leaving 5 bases of the junction unmatched. CDR3: CASSPRTSGSYEQYF. The DNA of the CDR3 is TGCGCCAGCAGCCCTAGGACTAGCGGGAGTTACGAGCAGTACTTC. The entire variable domain, with the rest obtained from reference TRBV5-1 and TRBJ2-7, is as follows: KAGVTQTPRYLIKTRGQQVTLSCSPISGHRSVSWYQQTPGQGLQFLFEYFSETQRNKGNFPGRFSGRQFSNSRSEMNVSTLELGDSALYLCASSPRTSGSYEQYFGPGTRLTVT.

This rearrangement joins TRBV6-6 to TRBJ1-4, with 10 bases that match TRBD1. The CDR3 spans 14 residues. Trimming cost V 6 bases and J 8 bases; bases outside gene matches: 6. Germline values: CDR1 MNHNY, CDR2 SVGAGI (reference sequence). CDR3 in amino acids: CASRPDRGYEKLFF. The CDR3 bases are TGTGCCAGCAGGCCGGACAGGGGGTACGAAAAACTGTTTTTT.

This clone occurred once. The chain employs TRBV28 and TRBJ2-7; D not resolved. V was cut by 5 bases and J by 3 bases, with 5 bases left in between. The CDR3 has 11 amino acids. The germline gives CDR1 MDHEN, CDR2 SYDVKM. CDR3 sequence (DNA): TGTGCCAGCAGTCTACTCTACGAGCAGTACTTC. This codes for CASSLLYEQYF.

A few counts support this clone. This rearrangement joins TRBV3-1 (or the pseudogene TRBV3-2) to TRBJ2-7; 8 bases fit TRBD2. Trimming cost V 1 base and J 2 bases; bases outside gene matches: 1. Per germline, CDR1 LGHDT and CDR2 YNNKEL (reference sequence). The CDR3 is made up of 14 amino acids. The CDR3 protein is CASSQALAAYEQYF. The CDR3, as DNA: TGTGCCAGCAGCCAAGCACTAGCGGCCTACGAGCAGTACTTC.

The chain employs TRBV12-3 or TRBV12-4 and TRBJ1-2; D gene ambiguous. The CDR3 extends over 12 amino acids. The V gene lost 6 bases and the J gene lost 3 bases, with 8 bases spanning the gap. CDR3 sequence reads: CASSARDYGYTF. Written as DNA, the CDR3 is TGTGCCAGCAGCGCCCGGGACTATGGCTACACCTTC.

The CDR3 here is CASSLGQDTTGELFF. The DNA of the CDR3 is TGTGCCAGCAGCCTGGGACAGGACACCACCGGGGAGCTGTTTTTT. This chain joins TRBV5-4 and TRBJ2-2; 8 nucleotides align to TRBD1. Trimming removed 4 bases from V and 4 bases from J; junction bases left unmatched: 6. The CDR3 runs 15 residues. Germline CDR1 reads SGHNT; CDR2 reads YYREEE (reference sequence). Using reference TRBV5-4 and TRBJ2-2 for the parts outside the CDR3, the full variable domain is ETGVTQSPTHLIKTRGQQVTLRCSSQSGHNTVSWYQQALGQGPQFIFQYYREEENGRGNFPPRFSGLQFPNYSSELNVNALELDDSALYLCASSLGQDTTGELFFGEGSRLTVL.

Note on this clone: Within the sample, other DNA sequences also encode this same CDR3. This rearrangement joins TRBV2 to TRBJ1-2, with D possibly matching TRBD1 (6 bases). V gave up 6 bases and J gave up 2 bases, with 10 bases separating them. This CDR3 is built from 13 residues. Germline V CDR1 and CDR2: SNHLY, FYNNEI. The CDR3 is CASSPDSNYGYTF. For the CDR3, the DNA is TGTGCCAGCAGCCCGGACAGCAACTATGGCTACACCTTC.

The chain links TRBV18 to TRBJ1-5; D is unclear. The CDR3 totals 14 residues. In germline, CDR1 is KGHSH, CDR2 LQKENI. Trimming left V 5 bases short and J 0 bases short, with 8 bases between. CDR3 protein: CASSTEISNQPQHF. CDR3 bases: TGTGCCAGCTCAACAGAGATTAGCAATCAGCCCCAGCATTTT.

This clone was observed a handful of times. The chain is built from TRBV5-4 and TRBJ1-1, with D perhaps matching TRBD1 (5 bases). Trimming left V 5 bases short and J 1 base short, with 12 bases between. Germline assignment: CDR1 SGHNT and CDR2 YYREEE (reference sequence). The CDR3 is 14 residues long. CDR3 sequence: CASSGGTWNTEAFF. DNA for the CDR3: TGTGCCAGCAGTGGAGGGACTTGGAACACTGAAGCTTTCTTT. The variable domain in full, completed from reference TRBV5-4 and TRBJ1-1, reads ETGVTQSPTHLIKTRGQQVTLRCSSQSGHNTVSWYQQALGQGPQFIFQYYREEENGRGNFPPRFSGLQFPNYSSELNVNALELDDSALYLCASSGGTWNTEAFFGQGTRLTVV.

The chain has TRBV21-1 and TRBJ2-7; the D call in the table, TRBD2, was not verified against the DNA. TRBV21-1 is given as a pseudogene. The CDR3 spans 13 residues. CDR3: CASSKRGAYEQYF. Here the CDR3 DNA reads TGTGCCAGCAGCAAACGAGGCGCGTACGAGCAGTACTTC.